The 17 T cell receptor beta chains listed next were all sequenced from one sample in a study of T cell responses to AZD1222 COVID-19 vaccine. This table comes from immunoSEQ multiplex PCR, and its TCRdb copy is limited to in-frame clones, with some not included. This repertoire shows about 76,000 clones, over 60% found once; its top ten account for approximately 27%. The material was peripheral blood, obtained 28 days after the second dose of the MenACWY control vaccine. Receptors were obtained from an adult who received the MenACWY meningococcal vaccine as a control.

The V and J genes are TRBV4-2 and TRBJ1-3; D is unclear. From germline, CDR1 is LGHNA and CDR2 YNFKEQ. Trimming cost V 0 bases and J 0 bases, with 12 bases left between them. The CDR3 loop spans 17 amino acids. The CDR3 spells CASSQDSGLGSGNTIYF. CDR3 bases: TGTGCCAGCAGCCAAGATTCAGGACTAGGCTCTGGAAACACCATATATTTT.

The gene calls are TRBV30 and TRBJ2-5, with a possible D match to TRBD2 (6 bases). Germline CDR1 is GTSNPN and CDR2 is SVGIG (reference sequence). Deletions cut 3 bases from V and 5 bases from J, with 16 bases between. The CDR3 spans 14 residues. The CDR3 DNA reads TGTGCCTGGAGCCCGACGGGGAGCGGGGAGACCCAGTACTTC. Amino acids: CAWSPTGSGETQYF.

This clone was seen a handful of times. The V and J genes are TRBV2 and TRBJ2-2, with a possible D match to TRBD1 (6 bases). The CDR3 has 14 residues. Trimming removed 4 bases at V and 1 base at J, with 7 bases between. Looked up from germline, CDR1 is SNHLY and CDR2 is FYNNEI. The CDR3 DNA sequence: TGTGCCAGCAGTGCGGGACAGAACACCGGGGAGCTGTTTTTT. Encoded protein: CASSAGQNTGELFF.

The V gene is TRBV11-2, the J gene TRBJ1-3; a weak D match, TRBD1 (6 bases). The V gene's germline CDR1 is SGHAT and CDR2 FQNNGV. V was cut by 2 bases and J by 4 bases, with 15 bases left in between. The CDR3 is made up of 16 amino acids. CDR3 sequence reads: CASSLMGAKTGNTIYF. CDR3 sequence (DNA): TGTGCCAGCAGCTTAATGGGGGCAAAAACAGGAAACACCATATATTTT.

V usage is TRBV21-1 and J usage is TRBJ2-5; no check of the table's D call, TRBD2, against the DNA was made. TRBV21-1 is a pseudogene. The length of the CDR3 is 16 residues. The CDR3 loop is CASSTGLAGGRETQYF. The CDR3 DNA sequence: TGTGCCAGCAGTACGGGACTAGCGGGGGGGAGAGAGACCCAGTACTTC.

V and J are TRBV14 and TRBJ2-1, with D unresolved. Trimming took off 10 bases at V and 5 bases at J, with 6 bases between the two ends. There are 10 residues in the CDR3. Germline V gives CDR1 SGHDN, CDR2 FVKESK. DNA of the CDR3: TGTGCCACGGGTGACAATGAGCAGTTCTTC. Translating it yields CATGDNEQFF.

The V and J genes are TRBV5-6 and TRBJ2-2; D might be TRBD1 or TRBD2, each matching 5 bases. The CDR3 covers 16 residues. The germline gives CDR1 SGHDT, CDR2 YYEEEE. Trimming left V 0 bases short and J 0 bases short, with 9 bases between. Written as DNA, the CDR3 is TGTGCCAGCAGCTTGGTAGGGGACCCGAACACCGGGGAGCTGTTTTTT. Encoded protein: CASSLVGDPNTGELFF. The full variable domain, its missing parts supplied by reference TRBV5-6 and TRBJ2-2, is DAGVTQSPTHLIKTRGQQVTLRCSPKSGHDTVSWYQQALGQGPQFIFQYYEEEERQRGNFPDRFSGHQFPNYSSELNVNALLLGDSALYLCASSLVGDPNTGELFFGEGSRLTVL.

V usage is TRBV5-1 and J usage is TRBJ2-2, with D possibly TRBD1 on 6 matching bases. Germline V CDR1 and CDR2: SGHRS, YFSETQ. CDR3 length equals 15 residues. Trimming took off 1 base at V and 3 bases at J, with 10 bases between the two ends. The CDR3 here is CASSLYRADTGELFF. Here the CDR3 DNA reads TGCGCCAGCAGCTTGTACAGGGCAGACACCGGGGAGCTGTTTTTT.

Many counts were recorded for this clone. The rearrangement uses TRBV5-1 and TRBJ1-2, with D perhaps matching TRBD1 (6 bases). V was shortened by 0 bases and J by 2 bases, with 11 bases between the two germline ends. This CDR3 has 15 amino acids. CDR1 SGHRS and CDR2 YFSETQ come from the germline V gene. CDR3 sequence reads: CASSLEGHLNYGYTF. In DNA form, the CDR3 reads TGCGCCAGCAGCTTGGAGGGACATCTAAACTATGGCTACACCTTC. The full variable domain, completed using reference TRBV5-1 and TRBJ1-2, is KAGVTQTPRYLIKTRGQQVTLSCSPISGHRSVSWYQQTPGQGLQFLFEYFSETQRNKGNFPGRFSGRQFSNSRSEMNVSTLELGDSALYLCASSLEGHLNYGYTFGSGTRLTVV.

J is TRBJ2-3 and V is TRBV19; D is ambiguous. Between the trimmed V and J ends, which lost 3 bases and 3 bases, there was a span of 4 bases. The CDR3 extends over 12 amino acids. Germline CDR1 and CDR2: LNHDA and SQIVND (reference sequence). This CDR3 reads CASSMGTDTQYF. CDR3 DNA sequence: TGTGCCAGTAGTATGGGGACAGATACGCAGTATTTT.

The chain joins TRBV4-2 to TRBJ1-2; TRBD1 might be the D (5 bases). The CDR3 loop spans 14 amino acids. With 4 bases removed from V and 4 bases from J, the gap between germline ends came to 13 bases. The germline gives CDR1 LGHNA, CDR2 YNFKEQ. CDR3 in amino acids: CASSRDDSTYGYTF. For the CDR3, the DNA is TGTGCCAGCAGCCGAGATGACAGTACCTATGGCTACACCTTC.

This sequence joins TRBV3-1 (or the pseudogene TRBV3-2) and TRBJ1-2; no clear D. The CDR3 is made up of 12 amino acids. Trimming left V 1 base short and J 8 bases short, with 8 bases between. The germline V gene has CDR1 LGHDT and CDR2 YNNKEL (reference sequence). The CDR3, as DNA: TGTGCCAGCAGCCAAGTCGATAGAGGCTACACCTTC. It specifies CASSQVDRGYTF.

A few counts support this clone. Distinct nucleotide sequences in the sample also encode this CDR3. The chain employs TRBV27 and TRBJ1-1, with a tentative D call TRBD1 (6 bases). V lost 6 bases and J 4 bases, leaving 15 bases between the germline ends. CDR3 size: 14 residues. CDR1 and CDR2 (germline): MNHEY, SMNVEV (reference sequence). The CDR3 DNA follows: TGTGCCAGCAGCCTGGGGGGGCGCGGCACTGAAGCTTTCTTT. Amino acids: CASSLGGRGTEAFF.

The rearrangement uses TRBV4-1 and TRBJ1-1, with 7 positions matching TRBD1. CDR3 length: 16 amino acids. In germline, CDR1 is MGHRA, CDR2 YSYEKL. Trimming took 4 bases from V and 5 from J; bases not matched to a gene: 13. CDR3 region: CASSPMIKTGTTEAFF. The CDR3 DNA reads TGCGCCAGCAGCCCTATGATTAAGACAGGGACTACTGAAGCTTTCTTT.

In this sample, this clone turned up a few times. The V and J genes are TRBV7-2 and TRBJ1-3; TRBD1 matches 7 bases. Trimming at V came to 6 bases and at J to 3 bases, leaving 11 bases not matched to a gene. CDR1 and CDR2 from the germline V gene are SGHTA and FQGNSA. CDR3 size: 16 residues. CDR3 bases: TGTGCCAGCAGTCAGACCCCCAGGGGGGGTGGAAACACCATATATTTT. Translating it yields CASSQTPRGGGNTIYF.

The chain employs TRBV6-5 and TRBJ1-4, with no clear D. The CDR3 loop spans 13 amino acids. The V gene lost 6 bases and the J gene lost 0 bases, with 5 bases spanning the gap. CDR1 is MNHEY and CDR2 is SVGAGI in the germline V gene. The CDR3 coding sequence is TGTGCCAGCAGGCCGGCAACTAATGAAAAACTGTTTTTT. This codes for CASRPATNEKLFF.

This chain uses TRBV7-8 with TRBJ1-2, with 8 bases identical to TRBD1. CDR1 is SGHVS, CDR2 FQNEAQ, per germline. V trimming: 1 base; J trimming: 7 bases; junction bases outside the gene matches: 8. There are 15 residues in the CDR3. Here the CDR3 DNA reads TGTGCCAGCAGCTTAGGGGGGCAGGGGGCCTTTGGCTACACCTTC. Translation gives CASSLGGQGAFGYTF. Together with reference TRBV7-8 and TRBJ1-2, the CDR3 gives the full variable domain: GAGVSQSPRYKVAKRGQDVALRCDPISGHVSLFWYQQALGQGPEFLTYFQNEAQLDKSGLPSDRFFAERPEGSVSTLKIQRTQQEDSAVYLCASSLGGQGAFGYTFGSGTRLTVV.